One sample yielded the 17 T cell receptor beta chains listed below, sequenced in a study of cytomegalovirus exposure and HLA in healthy donors (TCRdb year 2017). Receptor libraries were prepared by the immunoSEQ multiplex PCR assay. TCRdb took over this immuneACCESS table, retaining in-frame rearrangements with V and J assigned. Such tables are incomplete; in checked studies, under half of the missing clones stem from an unresolved V gene, and the remainder is unexplained. This sample comprises 260,000 or so clones, approximately 87% of them detected only once. The ten largest make up roughly 0.93% of the sample. Specimen: PBMCs. The receptors were gathered from a woman in her late teens or twenties in good health and CMV-seronegative.

V is TRBV27 and J is TRBJ2-7; 7 bases map to TRBD1. V shed 5 bases, J shed 10 bases, and the junction held 5 bases outside the gene matches. This CDR3 region has 11 residues. Germline V gives CDR1 MNHEY, CDR2 SMNVEV (reference sequence). The CDR3 is CASSDRVFQYF. CDR3 DNA: TGTGCCAGCAGTGACAGGGTTTTTCAGTACTTC.

This clone was found once. CDR3 nucleotide sequence: TGTGCCAGCAGCCCAAGCGGTCTAGCGGCAGATACGCAGTATTTT. Translation gives CASSPSGLAADTQYF. The J gene is TRBJ2-3, the V gene TRBV9; 7 bases agree with TRBD2. The CDR3 covers 15 residues. V trimming: 4 bases; J trimming: 4 bases; junction bases outside the gene matches: 9. The germline CDR1 and CDR2 sequences are SGDLS and YYNGEE.

The chain has TRBV30 and TRBJ1-2; 9 bases fit TRBD1. Germline V lookup: CDR1 GTSNPN, CDR2 SVGIG (reference sequence). The ends lost 2 bases at V and 8 bases at J; junction bases unmatched: 12. The CDR3 length is 15 residues. The CDR3 DNA is TGTGCCTGGAGTAACTGGGAACAGGGGGCAAGCGGCTACACCTTC. Translation gives CAWSNWEQGASGYTF.

This chain connects TRBV7-6 to TRBJ2-3; tentatively, D is TRBD2 (7 bases). Germline V lookup: CDR1 SGHVS, CDR2 FNYEAQ. V shed 5 bases and J shed 6 bases, with 12 bases lying between them. The CDR3 loop spans 13 amino acids. CDR3 coding DNA: TGTGCCAGCAGCCGGACTAGGGGGGATACGCAGTATTTT. It is translated as CASSRTRGDTQYF.

The rearrangement links TRBV29-1 to TRBJ1-3; a weak D match, TRBD1 (5 bases). The CDR3 extends over 13 amino acids. V lost 4 bases to trimming and J lost 4 bases, with 11 bases between them. Looked up from germline, CDR1 is SQVTM and CDR2 is ANQGSEA. CDR3 DNA: TGCAGCGTTGTAAAGGGGCAAGGAAACACCATATATTTT. Translated: CSVVKGQGNTIYF.

The V and J genes are TRBV28 and TRBJ2-1, with no clear D. The CDR3 consists of 18 residues. CDR1 is MDHEN and CDR2 is SYDVKM in the germline V gene. V was cut by 2 bases and J by 0 bases, with 17 bases left in between. CDR3 bases: TGTGCCAGCAGTTTACCTTCTCGATCACCCGGCTCCTACAATGAGCAGTTCTTC. Translating it yields CASSLPSRSPGSYNEQFF.

The chain combines TRBV5-6 with TRBJ2-3; TRBD2 aligns across 10 bases. The V segment lost 3 bases and the J segment 2 bases; nucleotides outside the gene matches: 3. CDR1 SGHDT and CDR2 YYEEEE come from the germline V gene. The CDR3 is 15 residues long. For the CDR3, the DNA is TGTGCCAGCAGCTCGGGACTAGCGAACACAGATACGCAGTATTTT. This translates into CASSSGLANTDTQYF. The whole variable domain, filled in from reference TRBV5-6 and TRBJ2-3, reads DAGVTQSPTHLIKTRGQQVTLRCSPKSGHDTVSWYQQALGQGPQFIFQYYEEEERQRGNFPDRFSGHQFPNYSSELNVNALLLGDSALYLCASSSGLANTDTQYFGPGTRLTVL.

This chain joins TRBV14 and TRBJ2-7; no reliable D call. This CDR3 contains 15 residues. The germline gives CDR1 SGHDN, CDR2 FVKESK. V was trimmed by 0 bases and J by 3 bases, leaving 12 bases between them. The CDR3 DNA follows: TGTGCCAGCAGCCAAGAAATTACCCCGGGCTACGAGCAGTACTTC. This gives the protein CASSQEITPGYEQYF.

This chain joins TRBV19 and TRBJ1-2; D possibly corresponds to TRBD1 (6 bases). Germline V gene data show CDR1 as LNHDA and CDR2 as SQIVND (reference sequence). V was cut by 3 bases and J by 6 bases, with 14 bases left in between. This CDR3 has 14 residues. The DNA of the CDR3 is TGTGCCAGTAGTATCTGGTCAGGGGCGCATGGCTACACCTTC. Translating gives CASSIWSGAHGYTF.

The chain joins TRBV9 to TRBJ2-4, with 10 bases lining up with TRBD2. Germline-derived CDR1 and CDR2 are SGDLS and YYNGEE. The CDR3 spans 14 residues. J was trimmed by 8 bases and V by 3 bases; bases with no gene match: 5. DNA for the CDR3: TGTGCCAGCAGCGGATCCGGGACTAGCGACATTCAGTACTTC. Protein: CASSGSGTSDIQYF.

The chain has TRBV5-7 and TRBJ1-1; TRBD1 matches at 8 bases. TRBV5-7 is noted as an ORF with a role that remains uncertain. The CDR3 has 12 residues. V lost 5 bases, J lost 5 bases, and 2 bases stayed unmatched. Written as DNA, the CDR3 is TGTGCCAGCAGGACAGGGGTTACTGAAGCTTTCTTT. Encoded protein: CASRTGVTEAFF.

J is TRBJ1-5 and V is TRBV28, with unresolved D. CDR3 length equals 13 residues. Germline V gene sequence: CDR1 MDHEN, CDR2 SYDVKM. Trimming removed 5 bases from V and 4 bases from J, with 9 bases in between. The DNA for the CDR3 is TGTGCCAGCAGTCCTACCCAAAATCAGCCCCAGCATTTT. This sequence encodes CASSPTQNQPQHF.

J is TRBJ2-7 and V is TRBV2, with 10 bases matching TRBD1. The V segment lost 4 bases and the J segment 6 bases; nucleotides outside the gene matches: 6. Germline V CDR1 and CDR2: SNHLY, FYNNEI. The length of the CDR3 is 14 residues. The CDR3 DNA is TGTGCCAGCAGTGCGGGACAGGGGTTTTCCGAGCAGTACTTC. This gives the protein CASSAGQGFSEQYF.

The chain carries TRBV27 and TRBJ2-3, with a possible D match to TRBD2 (5 bases). Germline values: CDR1 MNHEY, CDR2 SMNVEV (reference sequence). The ends were cut back, 4 bases at V and 2 bases at J, with 13 bases in the middle. CDR3 length: 15 amino acids. This CDR3 is CASSSYGLATDTQYF. The DNA for the CDR3 is TGTGCCAGCAGTTCCTACGGACTCGCCACAGATACGCAGTATTTT.

The rearrangement uses TRBV2 and TRBJ1-2, with a weak D call TRBD1 (5 bases). CDR1 SNHLY and CDR2 FYNNEI come from the germline V gene. The CDR3 has 15 amino acids. V was trimmed by 4 bases and J by 4 bases, leaving 16 bases between them. CDR3 residues: CASSGRGGALYGYTF. In nucleotides, the CDR3 is TGTGCCAGCAGTGGGAGGGGTGGGGCCCTCTATGGCTACACCTTC.

V gene TRBV6-5 combines with J gene TRBJ2-5; 9 bases match TRBD2. The CDR3 totals 15 residues. Trimming took 6 bases from V and 1 from J; bases not matched to a gene: 6. Germline CDR1 reads MNHEY; CDR2 reads SVGAGI. The CDR3 loop reads CASRPSGTLQETQYF. The CDR3 nucleotides are TGTGCCAGCAGGCCTAGCGGGACGCTCCAAGAGACCCAGTACTTC.

The J gene is TRBJ1-2, the V gene TRBV7-9; 10 nucleotides match TRBD1. The CDR3 runs to 15 residues. Germline values: CDR1 SEHNR, CDR2 FQNEAQ (reference sequence). The ends lost 5 bases at V and 4 bases at J; junction bases unmatched: 7. Here the CDR3 reads CASSPGTGVGYGYTF. The CDR3 DNA is TGTGCCAGCAGCCCGGGGACAGGGGTTGGCTATGGCTACACCTTC. The whole variable domain, remainder taken from reference TRBV7-9 and TRBJ1-2, is DTGVSQNPRHKITKRGQNVTFRCDPISEHNRLYWYRQTLGQGPEFLTYFQNEAQLEKSRLLSDRFSAERPKGSFSTLEIQRTEQGDSAMYLCASSPGTGVGYGYTFGSGTRLTVV.